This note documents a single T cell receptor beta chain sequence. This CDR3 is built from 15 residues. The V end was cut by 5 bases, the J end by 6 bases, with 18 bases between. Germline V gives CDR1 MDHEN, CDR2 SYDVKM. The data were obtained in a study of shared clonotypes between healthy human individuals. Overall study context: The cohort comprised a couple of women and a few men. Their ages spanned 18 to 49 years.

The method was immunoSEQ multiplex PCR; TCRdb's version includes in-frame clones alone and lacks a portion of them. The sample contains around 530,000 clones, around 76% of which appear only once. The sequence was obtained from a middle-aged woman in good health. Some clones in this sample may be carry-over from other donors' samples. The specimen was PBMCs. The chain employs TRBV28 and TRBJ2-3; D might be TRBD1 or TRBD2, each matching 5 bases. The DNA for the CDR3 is TGTGCCAGCAGTCCCGGGACCCAGTACGCGGATACGCAGTATTTT. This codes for CASSPGTQYADTQYF.